These T cell receptor beta chains were read from a single sample in a study of early T cells in non-severe SARS-CoV-2 infection. Each CDR3 protein gets one entry after TCRdb re-called the 5' RACE reads with MiXCR. The sample contains some 38,000 distinct CDR3 sequences, 5.3% of which appear only once. The sequenced sample consisted of whole blood. These receptors were taken from an adult who was a healthcare worker with PCR-confirmed SARS-CoV-2 infection or an uninfected control (not recorded which). The conserved cysteine and the conserved F or W are not part of the CDR3 here. The order of the fields is J gene, V gene, CDR3 protein.

>TRBJ2-7|TRBV5-1
ASSLASGPFYEQY
>TRBJ1-5|TRBV12-5
ASASEGSNQPQH
>TRBJ2-5|TRBV20-1
SAFSGGAEKTQY
>TRBJ1-1|TRBV30
AWSGSRNTEAF
>TRBJ1-2|TRBV5-1
ASSVDGLNYGYT
>TRBJ1-1|TRBV18
ASSPPNRNTEAF
>TRBJ2-1|TRBV7-2
ASSLEGTSGGAGSNEQF
>TRBJ2-1|TRBV3-1
ASSQGPSGGIHPSYNEQF
>TRBJ2-3|TRBV10-2
ASRKGLAIDTQY
>TRBJ2-1|TRBV20-1
SARDGKHNEQF
>TRBJ2-1|TRBV12-3/TRBV12-4
ASSLSGSRSYNEQF
>TRBJ2-7|TRBV10-3
AISESPEPFEQY
>TRBJ2-5|TRBV7-9
ASSRGGGYGETQY
>TRBJ2-3|TRBV6-1
ASRVQGTDTQY
>TRBJ1-4|TRBV12-3/TRBV12-4
ASSPTRGVGERNEKLF
>TRBJ2-5|TRBV11-2
ASSLGSVTQY
>TRBJ1-2|TRBV18
ASSPTGGEGYT
>TRBJ2-3|TRBV4-3
ASSQDLGGVEDTQY
>TRBJ2-7|TRBV12-3/TRBV12-4
ASSLEGQGSGAQY